This TCR beta chain was documented in a study of beta chain features in type 1 diabetes. Whole-study context: The patients were much like the healthy donors in age, gender and cell yields.

Germline trimming cut 0 bases from V and 2 bases from J; bases unmatched to any gene: 6. Germline V gene lookup returns CDR1 LGHNA and CDR2 YNFKEQ. CDR3 size: 17 residues. This clone was seen a handful of times. No antigen is known for it. Findings and caveats of the study: Whether TCRB rearrangement is influenced by HLA type was left unresolved in this analysis. When Type 1 diabetes patients were examined, their TCRB CDR3s proved moderately but significantly shorter in all four CD4+ subsets. Junctions at VDJ sites from type 1 diabetes patients had fewer insertions and more deletions.

Investigators reverse transcribed all isolated RNA, so they sequenced expressed TCRB transcripts. The protocol was immunoSEQ multiplex PCR, while the TCRdb copy is restricted to in-frame clones and leaves out a portion. In the table there are hundreds of thousands of clones, approximately 70% of which are singletons. Sequencing was carried out using naive CD4+ T cells from blood. The clonotype was recovered from a man younger than 40 in good health. The chain combines TRBV4-2 with TRBJ2-1; TRBD2 matches 8 bases. CDR3 region: CASSQEGTAGAYNEQFF. The DNA of the CDR3 is TGTGCCAGCAGCCAAGAGGGAACAGCGGGAGCCTACAATGAGCAGTTCTTC.